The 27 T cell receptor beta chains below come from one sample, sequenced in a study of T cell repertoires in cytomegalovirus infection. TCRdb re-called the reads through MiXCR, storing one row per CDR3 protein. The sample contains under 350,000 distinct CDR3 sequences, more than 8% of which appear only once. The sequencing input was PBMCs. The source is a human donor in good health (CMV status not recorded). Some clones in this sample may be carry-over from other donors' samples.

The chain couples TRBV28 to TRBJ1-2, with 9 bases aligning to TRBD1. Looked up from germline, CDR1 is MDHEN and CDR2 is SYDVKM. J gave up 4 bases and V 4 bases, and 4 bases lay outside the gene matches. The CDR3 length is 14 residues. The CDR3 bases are TGTGCCAGCAGTTCGGACAGGGGACTCTATGGCTACACCTTC. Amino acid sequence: CASSSDRGLYGYTF.

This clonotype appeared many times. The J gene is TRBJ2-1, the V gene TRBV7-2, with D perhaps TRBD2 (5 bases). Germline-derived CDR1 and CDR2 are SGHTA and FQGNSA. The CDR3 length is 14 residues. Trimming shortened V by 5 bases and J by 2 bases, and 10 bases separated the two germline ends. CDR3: CASSPDFTYNEQFF. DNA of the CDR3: TGTGCCAGCAGCCCGGACTTCACCTACAATGAGCAGTTCTTC. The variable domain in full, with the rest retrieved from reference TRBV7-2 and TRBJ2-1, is GAGVSQSPSNKVTEKGKDVELRCDPISGHTALYWYRQSLGQGLEFLIYFQGNSAPDKSGLPSDRFSAERTGGSVSTLTIQRTQQEDSAVYLCASSPDFTYNEQFFGPGTRLTVL.

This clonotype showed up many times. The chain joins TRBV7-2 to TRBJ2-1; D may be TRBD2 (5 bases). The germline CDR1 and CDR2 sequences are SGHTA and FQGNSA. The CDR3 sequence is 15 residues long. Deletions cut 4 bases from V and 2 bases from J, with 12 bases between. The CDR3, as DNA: TGTGCCAGCAGCTCGCCAGCGGACGCCTACAATGAGCAGTTCTTC. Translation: CASSSPADAYNEQFF.

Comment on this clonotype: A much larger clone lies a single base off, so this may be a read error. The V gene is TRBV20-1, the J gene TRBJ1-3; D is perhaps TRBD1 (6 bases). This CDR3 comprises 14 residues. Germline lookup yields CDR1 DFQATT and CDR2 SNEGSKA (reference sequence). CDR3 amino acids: CSARGYGSGNTIHF. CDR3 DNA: TGCAGTGCCAGGGGTTATGGCTCTGGAAACACCATACATTTT.

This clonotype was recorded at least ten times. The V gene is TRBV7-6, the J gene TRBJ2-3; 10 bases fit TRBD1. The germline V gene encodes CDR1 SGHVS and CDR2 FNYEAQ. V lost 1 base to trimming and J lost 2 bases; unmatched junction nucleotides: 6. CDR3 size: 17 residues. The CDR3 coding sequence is TGTGCCAGCAGCTTAGGGGACAGGGGACAACCCACAGATACGCAGTATTTT. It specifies CASSLGDRGQPTDTQYF.

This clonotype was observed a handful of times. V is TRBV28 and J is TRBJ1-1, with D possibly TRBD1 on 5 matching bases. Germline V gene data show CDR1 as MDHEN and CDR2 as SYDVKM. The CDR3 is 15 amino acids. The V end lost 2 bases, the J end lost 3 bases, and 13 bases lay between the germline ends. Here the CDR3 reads CASSLRTTGDTEAFF. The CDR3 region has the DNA TGTGCCAGCAGTTTACGGACGACGGGGGACACTGAAGCTTTCTTT.

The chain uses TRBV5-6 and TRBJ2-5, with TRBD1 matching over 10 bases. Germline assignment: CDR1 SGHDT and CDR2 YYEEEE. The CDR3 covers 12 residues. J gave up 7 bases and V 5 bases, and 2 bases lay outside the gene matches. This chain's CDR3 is CASRWDRGTQYF. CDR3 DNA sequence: TGTGCCAGCAGATGGGACAGGGGGACCCAGTACTTC.

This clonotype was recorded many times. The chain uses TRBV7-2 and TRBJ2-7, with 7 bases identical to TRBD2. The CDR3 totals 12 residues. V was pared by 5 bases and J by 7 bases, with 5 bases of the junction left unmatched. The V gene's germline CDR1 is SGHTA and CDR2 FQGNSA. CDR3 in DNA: TGTGCCAGCAGCGCGGGAGTATGGGAGCAGTACTTC. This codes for CASSAGVWEQYF.

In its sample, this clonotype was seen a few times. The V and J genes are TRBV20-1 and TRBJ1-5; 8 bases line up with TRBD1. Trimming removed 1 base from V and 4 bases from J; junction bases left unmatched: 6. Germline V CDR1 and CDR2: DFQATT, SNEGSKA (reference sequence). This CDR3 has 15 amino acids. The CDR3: CSARAWTGWNQPQHF. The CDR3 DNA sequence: TGCAGTGCTAGAGCTTGGACAGGGTGGAATCAGCCCCAGCATTTT.

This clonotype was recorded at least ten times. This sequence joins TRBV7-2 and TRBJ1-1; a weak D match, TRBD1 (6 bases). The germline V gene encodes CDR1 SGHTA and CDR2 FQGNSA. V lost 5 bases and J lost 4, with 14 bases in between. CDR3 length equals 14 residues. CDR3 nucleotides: TGTGCCAGCAGCATAGATACAGGGACCACTGAAGCTTTCTTT. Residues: CASSIDTGTTEAFF. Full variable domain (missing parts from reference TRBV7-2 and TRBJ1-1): GAGVSQSPSNKVTEKGKDVELRCDPISGHTALYWYRQSLGQGLEFLIYFQGNSAPDKSGLPSDRFSAERTGGSVSTLTIQRTQQEDSAVYLCASSIDTGTTEAFFGQGTRLTVV.

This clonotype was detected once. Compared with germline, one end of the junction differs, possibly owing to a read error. The DNA for the CDR3 is TGTGCCAGTAGTCCCTGGGACAATGGACCTCATCAGCCCAAGCATTTT. Translation: CASSPWDNGPHQPKHF. The chain combines TRBV19 with TRBJ1-5, with a weak D call TRBD1 (6 bases). The germline CDR1 and CDR2 sequences are LNHDA and SQIVND (reference sequence). This CDR3 has 16 residues.

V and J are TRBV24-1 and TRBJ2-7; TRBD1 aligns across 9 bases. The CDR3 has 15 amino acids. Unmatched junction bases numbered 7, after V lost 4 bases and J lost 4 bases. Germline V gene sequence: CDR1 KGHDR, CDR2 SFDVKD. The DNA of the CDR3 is TGTGCCACCAGTGACGTGGGACAGGGAGGGTACGAGCAGTACTTC. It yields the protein CATSDVGQGGYEQYF.

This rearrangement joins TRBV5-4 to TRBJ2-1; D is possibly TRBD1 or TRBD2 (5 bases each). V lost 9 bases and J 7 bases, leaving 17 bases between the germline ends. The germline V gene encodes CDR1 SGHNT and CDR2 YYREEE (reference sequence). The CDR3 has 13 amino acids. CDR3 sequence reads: CATPAPGRNEQFF. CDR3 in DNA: TGTGCCACCCCAGCGCCGGGGCGGAATGAGCAGTTCTTC. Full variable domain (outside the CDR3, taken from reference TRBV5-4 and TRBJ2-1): ETGVTQSPTHLIKTRGQQVTLRCSSQSGHNTVSWYQQALGQGPQFIFQYYREEENGRGNFPPRFSGLQFPNYSSELNVNALELDDSALYLCATPAPGRNEQFFGPGTRLTVL.

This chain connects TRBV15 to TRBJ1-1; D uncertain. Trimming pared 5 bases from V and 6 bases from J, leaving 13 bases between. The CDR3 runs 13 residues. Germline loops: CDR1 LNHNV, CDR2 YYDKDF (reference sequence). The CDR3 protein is CATSRNKGSEAFF. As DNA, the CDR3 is TGTGCCACCAGCCGGAATAAGGGTTCTGAAGCTTTCTTT. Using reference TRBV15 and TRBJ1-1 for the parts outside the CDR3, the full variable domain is DAMVIQNPRYQVTQFGKPVTLSCSQTLNHNVMYWYQQKSSQAPKLLFHYYDKDFNNEADTPDNFQSRRPNTSFCFLDIRSPGLGDTAMYLCATSRNKGSEAFFGQGTRLTVV.

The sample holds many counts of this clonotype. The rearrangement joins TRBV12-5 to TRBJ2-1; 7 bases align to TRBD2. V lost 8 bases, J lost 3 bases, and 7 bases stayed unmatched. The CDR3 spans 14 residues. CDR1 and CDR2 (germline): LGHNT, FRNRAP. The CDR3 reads CASWGGIFYNEQFF. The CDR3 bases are TGTGCTAGTTGGGGGGGGATTTTCTACAATGAGCAGTTCTTC. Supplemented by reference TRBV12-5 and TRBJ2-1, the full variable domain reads DARVTQTPRHKVTEMGQEVTMRCQPILGHNTVFWYRQTMMQGLELLAYFRNRAPLDDSGMPKDRFSAEMPDATLATLKIQPSEPRDSAVYFCASWGGIFYNEQFFGPGTRLTVL.

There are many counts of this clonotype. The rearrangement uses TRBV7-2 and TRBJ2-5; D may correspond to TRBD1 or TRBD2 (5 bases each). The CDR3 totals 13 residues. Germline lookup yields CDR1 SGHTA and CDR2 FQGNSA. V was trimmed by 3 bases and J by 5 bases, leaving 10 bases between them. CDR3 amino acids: CASSFEGLETQYF. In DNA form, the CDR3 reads TGTGCCAGCAGCTTTGAGGGGCTCGAGACCCAGTACTTC.

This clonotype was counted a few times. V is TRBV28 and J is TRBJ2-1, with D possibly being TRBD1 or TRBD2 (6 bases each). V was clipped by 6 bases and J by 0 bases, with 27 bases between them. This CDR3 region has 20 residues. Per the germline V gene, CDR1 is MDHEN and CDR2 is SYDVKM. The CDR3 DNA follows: TGTGCCAGCAGGTCCCCCCGGGGGCGATCCCAGGAGAACTCCTACAATGAGCAGTTCTTC. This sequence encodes CASRSPRGRSQENSYNEQFF. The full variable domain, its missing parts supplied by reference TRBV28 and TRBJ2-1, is DVKVTQSSRYLVKRTGEKVFLECVQDMDHENMFWYRQDPGLGLRLIYFSYDVKMKEKGDIPEGYSVSREKKERFSLILESASTNQTSMYLCASRSPRGRSQENSYNEQFFGPGTRLTVL.

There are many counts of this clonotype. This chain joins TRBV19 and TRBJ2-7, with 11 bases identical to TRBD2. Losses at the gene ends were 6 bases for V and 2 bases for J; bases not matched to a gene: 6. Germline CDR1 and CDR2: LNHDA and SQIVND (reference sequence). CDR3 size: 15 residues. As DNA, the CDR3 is TGTGCCAGTAGCCCGACTAGCGGGGTTCCCTACGAGCAGTACTTC. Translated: CASSPTSGVPYEQYF.

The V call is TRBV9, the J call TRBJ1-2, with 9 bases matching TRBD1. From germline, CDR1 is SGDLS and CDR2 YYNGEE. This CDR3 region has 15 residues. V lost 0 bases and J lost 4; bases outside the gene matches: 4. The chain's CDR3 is CASSVVTGGGYGYTF. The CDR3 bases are TGTGCCAGCAGCGTAGTGACAGGGGGTGGCTATGGCTACACCTTC.

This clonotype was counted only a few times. The CDR3 nucleotides read TGCAGTGCCAGAACCGCGGGAGGGTGGGAGACCCAGTACTTC. Translation gives CSARTAGGWETQYF. The chain carries TRBV20-1 and TRBJ2-5, with 9 positions matching TRBD2. There are 14 residues in the CDR3. Germline V gene sequence: CDR1 DFQATT, CDR2 SNEGSKA (reference sequence). V trimming: 6 bases; J trimming: 5 bases; junction bases outside the gene matches: 10.

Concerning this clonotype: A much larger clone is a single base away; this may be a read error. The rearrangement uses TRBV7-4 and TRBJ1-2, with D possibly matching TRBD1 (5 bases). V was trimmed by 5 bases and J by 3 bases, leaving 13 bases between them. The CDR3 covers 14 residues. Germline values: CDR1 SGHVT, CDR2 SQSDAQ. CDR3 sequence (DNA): TGTGCCAGCAGCCAGGGTAGGATAGACTATGGCTACACCTTC. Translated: CASSQGRIDYGYTF.

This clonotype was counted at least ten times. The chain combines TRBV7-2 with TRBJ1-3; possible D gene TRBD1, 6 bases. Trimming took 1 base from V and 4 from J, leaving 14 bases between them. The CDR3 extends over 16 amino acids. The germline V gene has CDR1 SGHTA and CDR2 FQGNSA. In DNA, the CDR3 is TGTGCCAGCAGCTTAGATGACAGGCGTTACGGAAACACCATATATTTT. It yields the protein CASSLDDRRYGNTIYF.

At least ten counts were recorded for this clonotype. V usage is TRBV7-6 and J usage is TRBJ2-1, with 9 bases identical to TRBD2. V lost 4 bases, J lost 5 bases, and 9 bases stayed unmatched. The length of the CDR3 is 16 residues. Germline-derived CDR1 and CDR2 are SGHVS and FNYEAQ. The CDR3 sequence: CASSSMHSSGNNEQFF. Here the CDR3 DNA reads TGTGCCAGCAGCTCAATGCATTCTAGCGGGAACAATGAGCAGTTCTTC. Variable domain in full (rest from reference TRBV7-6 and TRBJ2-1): GAGVSQSPRYKVTKRGQDVALRCDPISGHVSLYWYRQALGQGPEFLTYFNYEAQQDKSGLPNDRFSAERPEGSISTLTIQRTEQRDSAMYRCASSSMHSSGNNEQFFGPGTRLTVL.

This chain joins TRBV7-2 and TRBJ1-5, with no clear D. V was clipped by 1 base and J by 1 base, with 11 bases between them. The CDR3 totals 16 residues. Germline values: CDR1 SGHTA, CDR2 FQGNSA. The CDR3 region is CASSLGAVISNQPQHF. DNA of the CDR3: TGTGCCAGCAGCTTAGGGGCAGTCATAAGCAATCAGCCCCAGCATTTT. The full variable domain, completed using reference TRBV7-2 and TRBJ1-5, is GAGVSQSPSNKVTEKGKDVELRCDPISGHTALYWYRQSLGQGLEFLIYFQGNSAPDKSGLPSDRFSAERTGGSVSTLTIQRTQQEDSAVYLCASSLGAVISNQPQHFGDGTRLSIL.

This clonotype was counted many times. The CDR3 loop is CASSLGGRAISTDTQYF. CDR3 in DNA: TGTGCCAGCAGTTTGGGAGGGCGGGCGATAAGCACAGATACGCAGTATTTT. The chain combines TRBV27 with TRBJ2-3, with 7 bases aligning to TRBD2. Looked up from germline, CDR1 is MNHEY and CDR2 is SMNVEV (reference sequence). CDR3 size: 17 residues. Trimming removed 3 bases from V and 0 bases from J; junction bases left unmatched: 9.

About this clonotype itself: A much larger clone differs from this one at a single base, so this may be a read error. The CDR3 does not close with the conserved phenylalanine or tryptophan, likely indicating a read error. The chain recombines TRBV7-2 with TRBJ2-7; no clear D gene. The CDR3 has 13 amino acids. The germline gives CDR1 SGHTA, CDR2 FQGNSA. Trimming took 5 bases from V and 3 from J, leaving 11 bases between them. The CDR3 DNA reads TGTGCCAGCAGCCGCACACAGTTCTACGAGCAGTACTGC. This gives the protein CASSRTQFYEQYC.

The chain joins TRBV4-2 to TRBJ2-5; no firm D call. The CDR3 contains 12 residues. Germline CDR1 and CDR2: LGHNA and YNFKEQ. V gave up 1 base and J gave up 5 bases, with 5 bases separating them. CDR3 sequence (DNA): TGTGCCAGCAGCCAAGCCGGGGAGACCCAGTACTTC. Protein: CASSQAGETQYF.